This TCR beta chain was obtained from a study of shared clonotypes between healthy human individuals. From germline, CDR1 is MNHNS and CDR2 SASEGT. There are 12 residues in the CDR3. Clones were sequenced by immunoSEQ multiplex PCR, and TCRdb holds only the in-frame ones, with some missing. The table has about 1.5 million clones, around 98% seen once. This clone was seen once. Its target is unknown. One junction end disagrees with the germline gene, perhaps due to a read error. Broader study findings: The diversity represented, both genetic and in exposure history, was limited by few donors.

Sequenced material: naive CD4+ T cells sorted from blood. The subset was: CD45RA+ positively selected. The chain combines TRBV6-1 with TRBJ2-7; weak D call: TRBD1 (6 bases). This clonotype was obtained from a young man in good health. The CDR3 DNA reads TGTGCCAGCAGTGGACAGGCTTACGCGCAGTACTTC. This codes for CASSGQAYAQYF.